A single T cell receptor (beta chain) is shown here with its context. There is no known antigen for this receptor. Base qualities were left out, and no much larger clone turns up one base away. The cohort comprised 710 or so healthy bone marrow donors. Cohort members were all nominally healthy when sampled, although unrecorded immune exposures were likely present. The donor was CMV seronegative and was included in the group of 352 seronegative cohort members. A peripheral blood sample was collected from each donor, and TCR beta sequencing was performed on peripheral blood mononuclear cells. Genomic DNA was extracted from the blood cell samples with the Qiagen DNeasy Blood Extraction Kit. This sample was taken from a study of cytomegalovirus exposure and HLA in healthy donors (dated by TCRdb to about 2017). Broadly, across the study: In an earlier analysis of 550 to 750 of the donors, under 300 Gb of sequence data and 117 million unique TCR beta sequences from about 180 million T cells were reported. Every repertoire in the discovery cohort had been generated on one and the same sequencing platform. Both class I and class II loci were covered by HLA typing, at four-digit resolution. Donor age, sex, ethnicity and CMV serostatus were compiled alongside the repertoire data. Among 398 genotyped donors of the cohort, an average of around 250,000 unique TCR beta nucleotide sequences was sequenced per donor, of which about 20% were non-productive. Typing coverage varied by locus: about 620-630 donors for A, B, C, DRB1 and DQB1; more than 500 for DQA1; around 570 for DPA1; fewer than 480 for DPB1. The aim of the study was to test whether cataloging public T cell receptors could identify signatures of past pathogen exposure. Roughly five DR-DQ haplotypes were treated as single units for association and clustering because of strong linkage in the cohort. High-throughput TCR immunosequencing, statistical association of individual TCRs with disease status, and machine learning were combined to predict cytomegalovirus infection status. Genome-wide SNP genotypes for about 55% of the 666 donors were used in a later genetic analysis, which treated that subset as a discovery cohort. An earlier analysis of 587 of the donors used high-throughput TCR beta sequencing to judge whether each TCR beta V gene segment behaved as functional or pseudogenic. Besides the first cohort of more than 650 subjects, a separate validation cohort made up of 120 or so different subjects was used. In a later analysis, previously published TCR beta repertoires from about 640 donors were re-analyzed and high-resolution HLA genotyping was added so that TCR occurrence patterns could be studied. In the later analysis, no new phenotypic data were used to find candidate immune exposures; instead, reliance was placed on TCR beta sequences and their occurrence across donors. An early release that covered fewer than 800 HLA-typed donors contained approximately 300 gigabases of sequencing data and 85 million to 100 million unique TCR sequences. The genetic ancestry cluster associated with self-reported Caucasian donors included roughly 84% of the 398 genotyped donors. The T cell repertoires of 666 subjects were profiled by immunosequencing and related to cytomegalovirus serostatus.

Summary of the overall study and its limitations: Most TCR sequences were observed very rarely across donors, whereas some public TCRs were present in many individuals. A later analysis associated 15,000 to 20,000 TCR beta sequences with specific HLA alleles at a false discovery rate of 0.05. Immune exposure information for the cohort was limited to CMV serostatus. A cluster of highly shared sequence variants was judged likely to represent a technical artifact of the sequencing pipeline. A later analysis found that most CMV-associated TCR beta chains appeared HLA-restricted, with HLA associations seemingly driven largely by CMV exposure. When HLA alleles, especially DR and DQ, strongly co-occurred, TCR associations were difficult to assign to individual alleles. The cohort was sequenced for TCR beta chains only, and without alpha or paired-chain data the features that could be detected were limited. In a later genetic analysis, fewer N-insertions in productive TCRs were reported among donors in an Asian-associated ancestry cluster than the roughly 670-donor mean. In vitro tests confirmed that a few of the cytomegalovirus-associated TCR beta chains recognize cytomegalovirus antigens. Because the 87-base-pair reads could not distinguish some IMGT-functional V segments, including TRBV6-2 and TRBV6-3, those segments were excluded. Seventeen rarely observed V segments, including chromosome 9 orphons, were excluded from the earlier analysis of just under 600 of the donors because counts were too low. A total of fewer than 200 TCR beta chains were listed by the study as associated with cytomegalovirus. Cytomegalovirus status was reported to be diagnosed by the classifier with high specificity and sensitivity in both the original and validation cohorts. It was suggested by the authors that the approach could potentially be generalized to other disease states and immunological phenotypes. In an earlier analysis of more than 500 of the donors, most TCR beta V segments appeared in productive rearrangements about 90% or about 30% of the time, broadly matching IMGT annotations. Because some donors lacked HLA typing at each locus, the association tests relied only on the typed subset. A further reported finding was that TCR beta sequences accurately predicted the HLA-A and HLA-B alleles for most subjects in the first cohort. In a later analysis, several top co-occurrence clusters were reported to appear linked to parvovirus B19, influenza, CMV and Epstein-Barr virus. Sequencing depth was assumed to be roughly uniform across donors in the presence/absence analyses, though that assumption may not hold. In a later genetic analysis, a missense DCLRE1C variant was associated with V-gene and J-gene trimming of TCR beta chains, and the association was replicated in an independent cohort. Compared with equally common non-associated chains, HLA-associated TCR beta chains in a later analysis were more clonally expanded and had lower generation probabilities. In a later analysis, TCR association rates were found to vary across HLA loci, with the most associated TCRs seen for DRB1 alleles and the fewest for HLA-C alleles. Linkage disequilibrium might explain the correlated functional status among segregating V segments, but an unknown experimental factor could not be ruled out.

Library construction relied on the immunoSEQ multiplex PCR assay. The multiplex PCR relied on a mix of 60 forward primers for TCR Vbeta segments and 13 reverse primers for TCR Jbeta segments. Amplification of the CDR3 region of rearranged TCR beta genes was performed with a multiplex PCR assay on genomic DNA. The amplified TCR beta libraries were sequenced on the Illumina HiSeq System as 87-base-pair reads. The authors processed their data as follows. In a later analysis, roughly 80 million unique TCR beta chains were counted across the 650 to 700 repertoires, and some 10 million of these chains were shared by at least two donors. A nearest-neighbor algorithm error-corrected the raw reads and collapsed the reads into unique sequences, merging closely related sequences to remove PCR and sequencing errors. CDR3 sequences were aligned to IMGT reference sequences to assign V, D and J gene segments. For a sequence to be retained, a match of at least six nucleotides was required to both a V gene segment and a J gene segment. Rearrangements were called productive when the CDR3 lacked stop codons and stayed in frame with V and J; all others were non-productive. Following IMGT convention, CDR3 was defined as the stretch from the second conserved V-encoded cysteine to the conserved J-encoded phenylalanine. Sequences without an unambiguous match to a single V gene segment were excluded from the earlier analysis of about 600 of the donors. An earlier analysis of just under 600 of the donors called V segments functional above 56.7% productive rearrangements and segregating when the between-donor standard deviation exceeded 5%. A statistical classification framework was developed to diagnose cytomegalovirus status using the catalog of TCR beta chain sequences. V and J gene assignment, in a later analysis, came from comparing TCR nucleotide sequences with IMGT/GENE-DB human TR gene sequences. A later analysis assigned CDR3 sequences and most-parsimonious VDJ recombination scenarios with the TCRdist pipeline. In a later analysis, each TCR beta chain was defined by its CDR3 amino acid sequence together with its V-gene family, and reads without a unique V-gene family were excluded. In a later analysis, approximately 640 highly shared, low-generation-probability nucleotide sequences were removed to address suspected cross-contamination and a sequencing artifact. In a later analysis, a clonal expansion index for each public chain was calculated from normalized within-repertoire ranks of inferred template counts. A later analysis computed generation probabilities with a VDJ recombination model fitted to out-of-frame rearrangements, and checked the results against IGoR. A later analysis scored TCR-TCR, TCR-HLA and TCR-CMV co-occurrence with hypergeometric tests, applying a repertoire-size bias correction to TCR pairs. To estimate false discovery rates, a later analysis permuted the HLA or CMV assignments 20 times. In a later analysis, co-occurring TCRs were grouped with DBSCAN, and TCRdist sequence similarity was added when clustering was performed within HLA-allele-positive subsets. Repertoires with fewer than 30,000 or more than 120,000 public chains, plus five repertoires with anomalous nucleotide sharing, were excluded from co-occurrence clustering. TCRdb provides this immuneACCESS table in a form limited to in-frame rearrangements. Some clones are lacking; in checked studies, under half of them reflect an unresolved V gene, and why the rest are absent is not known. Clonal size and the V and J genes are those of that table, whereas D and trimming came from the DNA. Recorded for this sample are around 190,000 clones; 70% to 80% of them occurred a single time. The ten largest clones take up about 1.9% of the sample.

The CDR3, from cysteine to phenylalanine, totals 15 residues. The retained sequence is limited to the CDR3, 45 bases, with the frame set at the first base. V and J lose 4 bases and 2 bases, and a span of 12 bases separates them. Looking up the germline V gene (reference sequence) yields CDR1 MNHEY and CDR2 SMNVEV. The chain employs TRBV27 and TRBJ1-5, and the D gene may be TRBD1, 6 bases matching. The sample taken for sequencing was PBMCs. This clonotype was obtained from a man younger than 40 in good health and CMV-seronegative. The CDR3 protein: CASSSTGLGNQPQHF. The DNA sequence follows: TGTGCCAGCAGTTCTACAGGGTTGGGCAATCAGCCCCAGCATTTT.